These 2 T cell receptor beta chains were all obtained from the same sample, sequenced in a study of blood T cell repertoires in COVID-19. Libraries were prepared by immunoSEQ multiplex PCR; TCRdb keeps only in-frame clonotypes and omits some of them. The sample contains some 300,000 clones, approximately 90% of which appear only once. Sequencing was carried out using peripheral blood. Every receptor here comes from a woman aged 25 to 39 who had recovered from COVID-19.

A remark on this clone: Other DNA sequences from this sample encode an identical CDR3 as well. This sequence joins TRBV27 and TRBJ1-5; D not certain. The germline CDR1 and CDR2 sequences are MNHEY and SMNVEV (reference sequence). The CDR3 is 13 residues long. V lost 5 bases and J 3 bases, leaving 8 bases between the germline ends. CDR3 amino acids: CASSLGLNQPQHF. For the CDR3, the DNA is TGTGCCAGCAGTCTGGGCCTCAATCAGCCCCAGCATTTT.

The chain has TRBV7-9 and TRBJ2-3; 13 bases map to TRBD2. J gave up 10 bases and V 5 bases, and 12 bases lay outside the gene matches. The CDR3 runs to 16 residues. Germline V lookup: CDR1 SEHNR, CDR2 FQNEAQ (reference sequence). The CDR3 region is CASSTRTSGGVRAQYF. DNA for the CDR3: TGTGCCAGCAGCACCAGGACTAGCGGGGGAGTTCGAGCGCAGTATTTT.